A single sample is the source of the 29 T cell receptor beta chains below, sequenced in a study of response to subunit inactivated influenza vaccine. MiXCR, run by TCRdb on the RT-PCR reads, gives a single entry per CDR3 protein. The profile shows roughly 650,000 distinct CDR3 sequences, 15% to 19% of them singletons. The material sequenced was PBMCs from blood, taken about 11 days after vaccination. The receptors were sampled from a man between 50 and 59 years old who received an inactivated influenza vaccine.

This clonotype was counted only a few times. This chain connects TRBV20-1 to TRBJ1-2; no firm D call. Germline assignment: CDR1 DFQATT and CDR2 SNEGSKA (reference sequence). Between the trimmed V and J ends, which lost 0 bases and 6 bases, there was a span of 11 bases. This CDR3 spans 13 amino acids. The CDR3 region is CSARDTIRDGYTF. CDR3 nucleotide sequence: TGCAGTGCTAGAGATACGATACGGGATGGCTACACCTTC.

The chain carries TRBV6-2 or TRBV6-3 and TRBJ2-2; the D call may be TRBD1 or TRBD2 (6 bases each). Germline lookup yields CDR1 MNHEY and CDR2 SVGEGT. V was shortened by 2 bases and J by 3 bases, with 10 bases between the two germline ends. There are 15 residues in the CDR3. CDR3 sequence: CASSYGGLDTGELFF. CDR3 DNA: TGTGCCAGCAGTTACGGGGGGCTTGACACCGGGGAGCTGTTTTTT.

This clonotype was detected only a few times. The rearrangement links TRBV29-1 to TRBJ2-1, with TRBD2 identical over 7 bases. This CDR3 region has 15 residues. Trimming cost V 3 bases and J 3 bases; bases outside gene matches: 8. Germline CDR1 is SQVTM and CDR2 is ANQGSEA. The CDR3 nucleotides are TGCAGCGTTGAGTTGAGGGAGGGCCGCTACAATGAGCAGTTCTTC. Translation gives CSVELREGRYNEQFF.

V usage is TRBV7-2 and J usage is TRBJ2-4; 7 bases align to TRBD1. The germline gives CDR1 SGHTA, CDR2 FQGNSA. The CDR3 is made up of 14 amino acids. V dropped 6 bases and J dropped 0; count of bases not matched to a gene: 2. This CDR3 is CASRRTGAKNIQYF. CDR3 sequence (DNA): TGTGCCAGCAGGAGGACAGGAGCCAAAAACATTCAGTACTTC.

In its sample, this clonotype was seen a few times. The chain joins TRBV12-3 or TRBV12-4 to TRBJ1-2; possibly TRBD1 for D (5 bases). The CDR3 extends over 18 amino acids. V was pared by 10 bases and J by 2 bases, with 29 bases between. DNA of the CDR3: TGTGCCACCGCCGGTCTCCAGTCACACTCGGGGCTGAACTATGGCTACACCTTC. Translation gives CATAGLQSHSGLNYGYTF.

The chain combines TRBV20-1 with TRBJ2-1; 9 nucleotides match TRBD2. V lost 0 bases to trimming and J lost 0 bases; unmatched junction nucleotides: 3. The CDR3 sequence is 16 residues long. The germline gives CDR1 DFQATT, CDR2 SNEGSKA (reference sequence). CDR3 in DNA: TGCAGTGCTAGAGATCCTAGCGGGATCTCCTACAATGAGCAGTTCTTC. Translating gives CSARDPSGISYNEQFF.

CDR3 region: CASSKGVGAESKNIQYF. The CDR3 nucleotides read TGTGCCAGCAGCAAAGGGGTGGGCGCGGAAAGCAAAAACATTCAGTACTTC. This chain links TRBV7-2 with TRBJ2-4; possible D gene TRBD1, 5 bases. This CDR3 is 17 amino acids long. Germline-derived CDR1 and CDR2 are SGHTA and FQGNSA. Trimming removed 5 bases from V and 3 bases from J, with 20 bases in between.

J is TRBJ2-3 and V is TRBV7-6; TRBD2 matches at 7 bases. The CDR3 is 16 residues long. V was clipped by 4 bases and J by 5 bases; unmatched bases: 12. Per the germline V gene, CDR1 is SGHVS and CDR2 is FNYEAQ. CDR3 sequence: CASSSLQWGGRDTQYF. The CDR3 DNA is TGTGCCAGCAGCTCCCTCCAGTGGGGGGGGAGAGATACGCAGTATTTT.

The gene calls are TRBV2 and TRBJ2-7, with 11 bases identical to TRBD1. From germline, CDR1 is SNHLY and CDR2 FYNNEI. J lost 7 bases, V lost 6 bases, and 11 bases had no gene match. The CDR3 totals 15 residues. CDR3 bases: TGTGCCAGCAGAGCGGACAGGGGGCGCACGGGGGAGCAGTACTTC. It encodes CASRADRGRTGEQYF.

This clonotype was detected a few times. The V call is TRBV20-1, the J call TRBJ2-1; maybe TRBD2 (5 bases). The V and J ends lost 6 bases and 12 bases respectively, with 21 bases between them. CDR1 is DFQATT and CDR2 is SNEGSKA in the germline V gene (reference sequence). The CDR3 totals 13 residues. The CDR3 is CSATPYSDAGQFF. The CDR3 DNA follows: TGCAGTGCCACCCCCTACTCAGACGCGGGGCAGTTCTTC.

This chain connects TRBV5-1 to TRBJ2-2; TRBD2 matches at 8 bases. Germline V gene data show CDR1 as SGHRS and CDR2 as YFSETQ. This CDR3 contains 16 residues. Trimming took 2 bases from V and 2 from J; bases not matched to a gene: 5. This chain's CDR3 is CASSFGGGPNTGELFF. DNA for the CDR3: TGCGCCAGCAGCTTCGGCGGGGGGCCCAACACCGGGGAGCTGTTTTTT.

A few counts support this clonotype. V is TRBV4-3 and J is TRBJ2-7; TRBD1 might be the D (5 bases). This CDR3 has 16 residues. V lost 0 bases to trimming and J lost 0 bases, with 12 bases between them. Per the germline V gene, CDR1 is LGHNA and CDR2 is YSLEER. CDR3 DNA: TGCGCCAGCAGCCAAGATCTCGTTACAGGCTCCTACGAGCAGTACTTC. Protein product: CASSQDLVTGSYEQYF.

This clonotype was seen a few times. The gene calls are TRBV10-3 and TRBJ2-1, with 8 nucleotides matching TRBD2. The V gene end was trimmed by 4 bases and the J gene end by 4 bases; junction bases not matched to a gene: 9. The CDR3 is made up of 16 amino acids. CDR1 and CDR2 (germline): ENHRY, SYGVKD. In nucleotides, the CDR3 is TGTGCCATCAGTGTCCGGGAGGGGGGCCATTACAATGAGCAGTTCTTC. It specifies CAISVREGGHYNEQFF.

This clonotype was detected a few times. The CDR3 nucleotides are TGTGCCAGCAGACCCGGGCCTCTACTATACACAGATACGCAGTATTTT. Protein sequence: CASRPGPLLYTDTQYF. The chain is built from TRBV12-3 or TRBV12-4 and TRBJ2-3; D is uncertain. The CDR3 is 16 amino acids. Deletions cut 6 bases from V and 2 bases from J, with 18 bases between.

V and J are TRBV5-1 and TRBJ1-1; D is perhaps TRBD1 (5 bases). The CDR3 totals 16 residues. The V gene's germline CDR1 is SGHRS and CDR2 YFSETQ. The V end lost 0 bases, the J end lost 1 base, and 13 bases lay between the germline ends. CDR3 sequence: CASSLGGTDRNTEAFF. In DNA form, the CDR3 reads TGCGCCAGCAGCTTGGGAGGGACTGACAGGAACACTGAAGCTTTCTTT.

The chain carries TRBV20-1 and TRBJ1-1; a possible D gene is TRBD1 (6 bases). Germline loops: CDR1 DFQATT, CDR2 SNEGSKA (reference sequence). The CDR3 is 13 residues long. V dropped 3 bases and J dropped 5 bases, with 13 bases sitting between them. CDR3 bases: TGCAGTGCTAGGGGGGCCGGGAGGACTGAAGCTTTCTTT. Its protein is CSARGAGRTEAFF.

V gene TRBV7-2 combines with J gene TRBJ2-7; tentative D call: TRBD2 (6 bases). The CDR3 contains 14 residues. Trimming cost V 5 bases and J 6 bases, with 17 bases left between them. Germline lookup yields CDR1 SGHTA and CDR2 FQGNSA. CDR3 nucleotide sequence: TGTGCCAGCAGCCCGGGACTGCCAGGTTCCGAGCAGTACTTC. Its translation is CASSPGLPGSEQYF.

This sequence joins TRBV15 and TRBJ1-4; 10 bases line up with TRBD1. Germline CDR1 is LNHNV and CDR2 is YYDKDF (reference sequence). This CDR3 spans 18 amino acids. V shed 0 bases and J 8 bases; nucleotides not matched to a gene: 12. In nucleotides, the CDR3 is TGTGCCACCAGCAGAGATCAGACAGGGGGCGCGTCAGGCGAAAAACTGTTTTTT. The encoded protein is CATSRDQTGGASGEKLFF.

The chain couples TRBV7-2 to TRBJ2-7; maybe TRBD1 (5 bases). CDR1 SGHTA and CDR2 FQGNSA come from the germline V gene. This CDR3 is 15 amino acids long. V was trimmed by 5 bases and J by 2 bases, leaving 16 bases between them. CDR3 nucleotides: TGTGCCAGCAGCACAAGAAGGGGCAGGGCCTACGAGCAGTACTTC. This translates into CASSTRRGRAYEQYF.

This clonotype has a handful of counts. As DNA, the CDR3 is TGTGCCAGCAGTTTTAGTGGTCACCGCAGAGAGACCCAGTACTTC. Amino acid sequence: CASSFSGHRRETQYF. The V gene is TRBV12-3 or TRBV12-4, the J gene TRBJ2-5; D uncertain. V lost 3 bases to trimming and J lost 4 bases, with 15 bases between them. The CDR3 spans 15 residues.

This clonotype came up many times. The chain recombines TRBV20-1 with TRBJ2-1, with 7 bases identical to TRBD2. The V gene's germline CDR1 is DFQATT and CDR2 SNEGSKA (reference sequence). V lost 8 bases, J lost 5 bases, and 3 bases stayed unmatched. The CDR3 covers 11 residues. DNA of the CDR3: TGCAGTAGCGGGACTCACAATGAGCAGTTCTTC. It yields the protein CSSGTHNEQFF.

This chain joins TRBV4-1 and TRBJ1-3; the D gene is possibly TRBD1 (6 bases). The CDR3 runs 17 residues. V was clipped by 0 bases and J by 0 bases, with 12 bases between them. Per germline, CDR1 MGHRA and CDR2 YSYEKL. For the CDR3, the DNA is TGCGCCAGCAGCCAAGAGGTGGACAGTTACTCTGGAAACACCATATATTTT. Translation gives CASSQEVDSYSGNTIYF.

This sequence joins TRBV11-2 and TRBJ2-2; 8 positions agree with TRBD2. The J segment lost 4 bases and the V segment lost 5 bases, leaving 3 bases of the junction unmatched. Germline loops: CDR1 SGHAT, CDR2 FQNNGV. The CDR3 runs 14 residues. The CDR3: CASSLGGATGELFF. The CDR3 nucleotides are TGTGCCAGCAGCCTCGGGGGGGCCACCGGGGAGCTGTTTTTT.

Only a few counts were recorded for this clonotype. The chain recombines TRBV10-3 with TRBJ2-3; D is unresolved. Trimming pared 5 bases from V and 4 bases from J, leaving 10 bases between. Germline values: CDR1 ENHRY, CDR2 SYGVKD. This CDR3 is 13 amino acids long. CDR3 sequence (DNA): TGTGCCATCAGTACCGAGGCATCAGATACGCAGTATTTT. Residues: CAISTEASDTQYF.

This clonotype was counted only a few times. CDR3 sequence: CASSFLFRGKNIQYF. The DNA for the CDR3 is TGTGCCAGCAGTTTTCTTTTCAGGGGGAAAAACATTCAGTACTTC. This sequence joins TRBV27 and TRBJ2-4, with 7 positions matching TRBD1. Germline-derived CDR1 and CDR2 are MNHEY and SMNVEV (reference sequence). There are 15 residues in the CDR3. Trimming at V came to 3 bases and at J to 4 bases, leaving 6 bases not matched to a gene.

This clonotype turned up a few times. This chain connects TRBV20-1 to TRBJ2-1; 9 nucleotides match TRBD1. Germline CDR1 reads DFQATT; CDR2 reads SNEGSKA (reference sequence). V was pared by 5 bases and J by 11 bases, with 7 bases of the junction left unmatched. CDR3 size: 12 residues. The CDR3 here is CSAYPQGAKQFF. The DNA of the CDR3 is TGCAGTGCTTATCCACAGGGGGCGAAGCAGTTCTTC.

This clonotype occurred a few times. This chain uses TRBV20-1 with TRBJ2-3; TRBD2 might be the D (6 bases). The CDR3 spans 17 residues. V was cut by 5 bases and J by 6 bases, with 27 bases left in between. The germline CDR1 and CDR2 sequences are DFQATT and SNEGSKA (reference sequence). The CDR3 reads CSARPMGLTGVRDTQYF. CDR3 coding DNA: TGCAGTGCTCGGCCCATGGGGTTAACGGGGGTACGCGATACGCAGTATTTT.

The rearrangement links TRBV10-3 to TRBJ2-1, with 11 bases matching TRBD2. The CDR3 loop spans 17 amino acids. CDR1 is ENHRY and CDR2 is SYGVKD in the germline V gene. Germline trimming cut 6 bases from V and 4 bases from J; bases unmatched to any gene: 11. CDR3 nucleotide sequence: TGTGCCATCAGGGGTGTGGGACTAGCGGATGTATACAATGAGCAGTTCTTC. Amino acids: CAIRGVGLADVYNEQFF.

This chain uses TRBV3-1 with TRBJ1-2; TRBD1 matches 10 bases. The CDR3 totals 15 residues. Germline values: CDR1 LGHDT, CDR2 YNNKEL (reference sequence). The ends lost 1 base at V and 4 bases at J; junction bases unmatched: 3. The CDR3 is CASSQGQGAGYGYTF. The CDR3 coding sequence is TGTGCCAGCAGCCAAGGACAGGGGGCGGGCTATGGCTACACCTTC.